This T cell receptor (beta chain) was identified during a study of T-cell reconstitution after alpha-beta-depleted transplantation in children. Unique molecular identifiers were used in preparing the TCRbeta library. One entry per CDR3 protein results from TCRdb running MiXCR on the PCR reads. Among roughly 350,000 distinct CDR3 sequences, 15% to 20% were seen once, and the ten largest hold 35% to 50%. This clonotype came up a few times. The target antigen is unknown. Points from the study as a whole: T-cell numbers and diversity, one year after transplant, stemmed largely from T cells that were newly produced. High day-60 TCRbeta diversity in some patients came from surviving recipient T cells and thymic progenitors. Approximately two months post-transplant, alpha-beta T cells reportedly originated from several hundred expanded graft clones.

Between the trimmed V and J ends, which lost 4 bases and 8 bases, there was a span of 18 bases. CDR1 is SGHTA and CDR2 is FQGNSA in the germline V gene. This CDR3 is built from 15 residues. The chain joins TRBV7-2 to TRBJ2-4; tentative D call: TRBD2 (6 bases). The sequence was obtained from a male patient between 2 and 10 years old who had a stem cell transplant for acute lymphoblastic leukemia, so the T cells may come from the graft donor. This sample comprised PBMCs, mostly from graft donor cells, obtained 360 days after TCRalphabeta/CD19-depleted stem cell transplant. The CDR3 bases are TGTGCCAGCAGCTCCCCCCAGGACTGGGGGGACATTCAGTACTTC. Amino acid sequence: CASSSPQDWGDIQYF. Complete variable domain (other parts from reference TRBV7-2 and TRBJ2-4): GAGVSQSPSNKVTEKGKDVELRCDPISGHTALYWYRQSLGQGLEFLIYFQGNSAPDKSGLPSDRFSAERTGGSVSTLTIQRTQQEDSAVYLCASSSPQDWGDIQYFGAGTRLSVL.